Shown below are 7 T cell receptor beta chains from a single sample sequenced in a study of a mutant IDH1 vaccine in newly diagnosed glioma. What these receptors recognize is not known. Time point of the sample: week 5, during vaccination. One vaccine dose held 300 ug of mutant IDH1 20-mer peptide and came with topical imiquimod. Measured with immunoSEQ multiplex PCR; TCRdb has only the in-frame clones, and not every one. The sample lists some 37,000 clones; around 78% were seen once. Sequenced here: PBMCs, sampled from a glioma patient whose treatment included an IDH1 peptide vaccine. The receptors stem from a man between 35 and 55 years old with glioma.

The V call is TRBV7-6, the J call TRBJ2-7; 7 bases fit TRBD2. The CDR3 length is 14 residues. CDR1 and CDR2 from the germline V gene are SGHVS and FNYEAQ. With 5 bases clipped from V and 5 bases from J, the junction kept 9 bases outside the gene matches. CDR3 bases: TGTGCCAGCAGCGACGGGGGGACCGGGGACGAGCAGTACTTC. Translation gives CASSDGGTGDEQYF.

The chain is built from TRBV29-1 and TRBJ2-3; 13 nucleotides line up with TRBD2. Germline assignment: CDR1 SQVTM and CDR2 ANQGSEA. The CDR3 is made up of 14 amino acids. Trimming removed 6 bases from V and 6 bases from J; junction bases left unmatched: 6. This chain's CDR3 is CSVGTSGALDTQYF. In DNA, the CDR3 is TGCAGCGTGGGGACTAGCGGGGCCTTGGATACGCAGTATTTT.

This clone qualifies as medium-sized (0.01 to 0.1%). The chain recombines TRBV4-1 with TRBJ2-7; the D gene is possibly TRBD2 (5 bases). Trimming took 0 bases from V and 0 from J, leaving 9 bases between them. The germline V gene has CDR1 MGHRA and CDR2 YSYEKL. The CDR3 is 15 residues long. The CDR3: CASSQELVGSYEQYF. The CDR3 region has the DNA TGCGCCAGCAGCCAAGAACTAGTCGGCTCCTACGAGCAGTACTTC.

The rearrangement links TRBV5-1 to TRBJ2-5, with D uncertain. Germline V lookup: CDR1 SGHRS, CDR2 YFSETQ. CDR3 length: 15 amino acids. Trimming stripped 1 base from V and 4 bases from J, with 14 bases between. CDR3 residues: CASSLSDRKGETQYF. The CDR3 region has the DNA TGCGCCAGCAGCTTGAGCGACCGAAAGGGAGAGACCCAGTACTTC.

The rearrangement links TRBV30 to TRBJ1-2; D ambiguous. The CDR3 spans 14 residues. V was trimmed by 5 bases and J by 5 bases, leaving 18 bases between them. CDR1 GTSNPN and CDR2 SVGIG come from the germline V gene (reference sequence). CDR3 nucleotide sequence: TGTGCCTGGGAGGCAAGTGGGGTCGGATATGGCTACACCTTC. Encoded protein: CAWEASGVGYGYTF.

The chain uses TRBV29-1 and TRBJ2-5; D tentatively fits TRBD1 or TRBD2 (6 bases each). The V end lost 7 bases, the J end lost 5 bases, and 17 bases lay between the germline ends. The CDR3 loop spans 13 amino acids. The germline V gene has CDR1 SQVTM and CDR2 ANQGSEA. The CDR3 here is CSATLRRGETQYF. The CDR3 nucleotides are TGCAGCGCGACATTGAGGAGGGGGGAGACCCAGTACTTC. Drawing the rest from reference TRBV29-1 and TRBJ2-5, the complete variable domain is SAVISQKPSRDICQRGTSLTIQCQVDSQVTMMFWYRQQPGQSLTLIATANQGSEATYESGFVIDKFPISRPNLTFSTLTVSNMSPEDSSIYLCSATLRRGETQYFGPGTRLLVL.

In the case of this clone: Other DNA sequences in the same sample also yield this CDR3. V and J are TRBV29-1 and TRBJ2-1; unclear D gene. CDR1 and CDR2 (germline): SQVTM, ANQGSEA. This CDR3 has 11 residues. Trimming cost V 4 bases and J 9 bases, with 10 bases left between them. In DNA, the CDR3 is TGCAGCGTTGCACCGGTAGGTGAGCAGTTCTTC. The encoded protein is CSVAPVGEQFF.